The 3 T cell receptor beta chains presented below share a single source sample, sequenced in a study of blood T cell repertoires in COVID-19. The assay was immunoSEQ multiplex PCR, and TCRdb's table has in-frame clones only and misses some. This table holds fewer than 110,000 clones, around 93% found once. The sequenced material came from peripheral blood. These receptors were taken from a man aged 50-59 years with acute or convalescent COVID-19.

CDR3 coding DNA: TGCAGCGTCGGAGGGACAGGAGTATACAATGAGCAGTTCTTC. This codes for CSVGGTGVYNEQFF. The chain combines TRBV29-1 with TRBJ2-1; 8 bases line up with TRBD1. Germline trimming cut 6 bases from V and 4 bases from J; bases unmatched to any gene: 8. CDR3 size: 14 residues. Germline CDR1 SQVTM, CDR2 ANQGSEA.

The rearrangement uses TRBV10-1 and TRBJ2-7; a weak D match, TRBD1 (6 bases). Germline CDR1 and CDR2: WNHNN and SYGVQD (reference sequence). Between the trimmed V and J ends, which lost 6 bases and 0 bases, there was a span of 12 bases. The CDR3 runs to 14 residues. The CDR3 coding sequence is TGCGCCAGCAGACCCGGGACATTCTCCTACGAGCAGTACTTC. Its translation: CASRPGTFSYEQYF.

This clone was picked up one time. V is TRBV9 and J is TRBJ1-2, with D tentatively TRBD1 (5 bases). V was cut by 0 bases and J by 7 bases, with 13 bases left in between. CDR1 is SGDLS and CDR2 is YYNGEE in the germline V gene. The CDR3 is 14 amino acids. CDR3 sequence reads: CASSVDGRESGYTF. For the CDR3, the DNA is TGTGCCAGCAGCGTAGACGGCAGGGAAAGTGGCTACACCTTC.